The 30 T cell receptor beta chains below all came from one sample that was sequenced in a study of identical twins. TCRdb independently ran MiXCR on the 5' RACE reads; one entry per CDR3 protein. The sample carries about 890,000 distinct CDR3 sequences, around 12% recorded once. The same sample was also used in a study of yellow fever vaccine responses in identical twins.

Source material: PBMCs. The receptors shown here come from a woman younger than 30 in good health.

This clonotype was picked up a small number of times. The chain links TRBV27 to TRBJ2-1; TRBD2 matches at 10 bases. Trimming at V came to 5 bases and at J to 3 bases, leaving 10 bases not matched to a gene. CDR3 length: 17 residues. CDR1 MNHEY and CDR2 SMNVEV come from the germline V gene (reference sequence). The CDR3 spells CASSPEPSGSIYNEQFF. As DNA, the CDR3 is TGTGCCAGCAGTCCCGAACCTAGCGGGAGTATCTACAATGAGCAGTTCTTC.

This chain connects TRBV20-1 to TRBJ2-1, with TRBD1 identical over 9 bases. The CDR3 runs to 16 residues. Per germline, CDR1 DFQATT and CDR2 SNEGSKA (reference sequence). The ends lost 0 bases at V and 3 bases at J; junction bases unmatched: 6. CDR3 bases: TGCAGTGCTAGAGATCCGGAGACAGGGGGCTACAATGAGCAGTTCTTC. It codes for CSARDPETGGYNEQFF.

There are a few counts of this clonotype. This chain links TRBV7-9 with TRBJ2-7, with 7 bases aligning to TRBD2. Unmatched junction bases numbered 11, after V lost 5 bases and J lost 7 bases. The CDR3 sequence is 14 residues long. CDR1 SEHNR and CDR2 FQNEAQ come from the germline V gene (reference sequence). The CDR3 DNA reads as TGTGCCAGCAGCACTAATTCAGCGGGGTTTGAGCAGTACGTC. Translated, it gives CASSTNSAGFEQYV.

The chain joins TRBV7-8 to TRBJ2-2; D may match TRBD1 or TRBD2 (5 bases each). The CDR3 length is 15 residues. Deletions cut 5 bases from V and 6 bases from J, with 16 bases between. Germline V gene data show CDR1 as SGHVS and CDR2 as FQNEAQ. The CDR3 region is CASSPLGEYPGELFF. For the CDR3, the DNA is TGTGCCAGCAGCCCCTTGGGGGAGTATCCCGGGGAGCTGTTTTTT.

In its sample, this clonotype was seen many times. The V call is TRBV20-1, the J call TRBJ1-6; 11 bases map to TRBD1. The V segment lost 6 bases and the J segment 9 bases; nucleotides outside the gene matches: 13. Looked up from germline, CDR1 is DFQATT and CDR2 is SNEGSKA (reference sequence). The CDR3 covers 16 residues. In nucleotides, the CDR3 is TGCAGTGCGAGTAGATCCGGGACAGGGGGTTTTTCACCCCTCCACTTT. Its translation: CSASRSGTGGFSPLHF.

J is TRBJ2-1 and V is TRBV3-1, with TRBD2 as a possible D gene (5 bases). Deletions cut 1 base from V and 6 bases from J, with 16 bases between. The CDR3 runs 16 residues. In germline, CDR1 is LGHDT, CDR2 YNNKEL (reference sequence). This CDR3 reads CASSQGERGATNEQFF. CDR3 nucleotides: TGTGCCAGCAGCCAAGGGGAGCGCGGAGCCACCAATGAGCAGTTCTTC.

As regards this clonotype: Because it lacks the conserved phenylalanine or tryptophan at the end, this CDR3 is likely a read error. It is unclear where the CDR3 begins or ends on the DNA, so no DNA is shown, and the CDR3 is as TCRdb lists it. The chain joins TRBV28 to TRBJ2-7; the DNA was not compared with TRBD1, the D call given in the table. Ends included, the CDR3 has 10 residues. Looked up from germline, CDR1 is MDHEN and CDR2 is SYDVKM. The chain's CDR3 is CASRPGQGRN.

This clonotype was seen a few times. The chain combines TRBV6-1 with TRBJ2-3, with TRBD2 as a possible D gene (5 bases). CDR1 and CDR2 (germline): MNHNS, SASEGT. V was clipped by 7 bases and J by 6 bases, with 26 bases between them. The CDR3 loop spans 17 amino acids. The chain's CDR3 is CASTTLQRLMGMDTQYF. Written as DNA, the CDR3 is TGTGCCAGCACCACGCTCCAGAGACTAATGGGTATGGATACGCAGTATTTT.

This clonotype was counted only a few times. The chain couples TRBV12-3 or TRBV12-4 to TRBJ2-2; 9 bases match TRBD2. Germline trimming cut 6 bases from V and 2 bases from J; bases unmatched to any gene: 4. This CDR3 is 15 amino acids long. Here the CDR3 reads CASRPSGTNTGELFF. The CDR3, as DNA: TGTGCCAGCAGGCCTAGCGGGACTAACACCGGGGAGCTGTTTTTT.

This clonotype was seen only a few times. The genes are TRBV7-9 and TRBJ2-1; D could derive from TRBD1 or TRBD2 (5 bases each). The germline V and J ends were trimmed by 5 bases and 7 bases, with 24 bases remaining between them. The length of the CDR3 is 17 residues. Germline CDR1 is SEHNR and CDR2 is FQNEAQ (reference sequence). The CDR3 DNA reads TGTGCCAGCAGCCCACCGGGGCGGCTAGACAGAGGAAATGAGCAGTTCTTC. It translates to CASSPPGRLDRGNEQFF.

J is TRBJ2-7 and V is TRBV4-1, with 8 nucleotides matching TRBD2. Germline V lookup: CDR1 MGHRA, CDR2 YSYEKL. Trimming removed 0 bases from V and 6 bases from J; junction bases left unmatched: 13. This CDR3 is built from 17 residues. The CDR3 spells CASSQEAGGQPSSEQYF. The CDR3 nucleotides are TGCGCCAGCAGCCAAGAGGCGGGAGGACAACCTTCATCCGAGCAGTACTTC.

This clonotype was counted between two and nine times. The V gene is TRBV11-2, the J gene TRBJ1-2; D is uncertain. Trimming cost V 4 bases and J 4 bases, with 10 bases left between them. This CDR3 has 13 residues. The germline V gene encodes CDR1 SGHAT and CDR2 FQNNGV. CDR3 sequence (DNA): TGTGCCAGCAGCTCCGGCGACATCTATGGCTACACCTTC. Translated, it gives CASSSGDIYGYTF.

The V call is TRBV5-1, the J call TRBJ2-2; the match to TRBD1 covers 9 bases. This CDR3 region has 16 residues. The ends lost 7 bases at V and 4 bases at J; junction bases unmatched: 11. CDR1 SGHRS and CDR2 YFSETQ come from the germline V gene. CDR3 residues: CASRIEQGAITGELFF. The CDR3 bases are TGCGCCAGCCGGATAGAACAGGGGGCGATCACCGGGGAGCTGTTTTTT.

The genes are TRBV10-3 and TRBJ2-5; 8 bases map to TRBD1. Germline trimming cut 2 bases from V and 2 bases from J; bases unmatched to any gene: 4. The CDR3 extends over 15 amino acids. Germline V CDR1 and CDR2: ENHRY, SYGVKD. CDR3: CAISEIGQGQETQYF. The CDR3 DNA is TGTGCCATCAGTGAGATAGGACAGGGACAAGAGACCCAGTACTTC.

At least ten counts were recorded for this clonotype. V is TRBV3-1 and J is TRBJ2-1; 7 nucleotides agree with TRBD2. This CDR3 region has 15 residues. CDR1 is LGHDT, CDR2 YNNKEL, per germline (reference sequence). V gave up 7 bases and J gave up 5 bases; unmatched junction bases: 11. CDR3 in amino acids: CASNLGGSLNNEQFF. DNA of the CDR3: TGTGCCAGCAACCTTGGCGGGAGTCTAAACAATGAGCAGTTCTTC.

This clonotype was seen more than once but under ten times. The rearrangement links TRBV6-2 or TRBV6-3 to TRBJ2-1; 8 nucleotides align to TRBD2. Trimming at V came to 0 bases and at J to 2 bases, leaving 0 bases not matched to a gene. CDR3 length: 15 residues. In germline, CDR1 is MNHEY, CDR2 SVGEGT. For the CDR3, the DNA is TGTGCCAGCAGTTACTCGGGACTAGCCTACAATGAGCAGTTCTTC. Protein product: CASSYSGLAYNEQFF.

The rearrangement uses TRBV2 and TRBJ2-1; TRBD1 might be the D (7 bases). Deletions cut 4 bases from V and 3 bases from J, with 13 bases between. CDR1 is SNHLY and CDR2 is FYNNEI in the germline V gene. The CDR3 runs to 15 residues. The DNA for the CDR3 is TGTGCCAGCAGTGCCAGGGGGGCATTCTACAATGAGCAGTTCTTC. It codes for CASSARGAFYNEQFF.

CDR3 DNA: TGCGCCAGCAGCTTGGACGTCAAGGCCTACGAGCAGTACTTC. As protein: CASSLDVKAYEQYF. The chain links TRBV5-1 to TRBJ2-7; no firm D call. The CDR3 extends over 14 amino acids. In germline, CDR1 is SGHRS, CDR2 YFSETQ. The V gene lost 0 bases and the J gene lost 2 bases, with 9 bases spanning the gap.

This clonotype showed up many times. The chain couples TRBV6-5 to TRBJ2-5; D may be TRBD2 (6 bases). The CDR3 loop spans 11 amino acids. Trimming stripped 7 bases from V and 5 bases from J, with 8 bases between. The germline V gene has CDR1 MNHEY and CDR2 SVGAGI. The CDR3 loop reads CASTSVETQYF. The DNA for the CDR3 is TGTGCCAGCACTAGCGTGGAGACCCAGTACTTC.

The V gene is TRBV12-5, the J gene TRBJ1-6; 8 bases are a match to TRBD1. The CDR3 contains 16 residues. V gave up 0 bases and J gave up 7 bases; unmatched junction bases: 5. Germline CDR1 reads LGHNT; CDR2 reads FRNRAP. CDR3 sequence (DNA): TGTGCTAGTGGTTTGGTACTAGGGACAGGCAATTCACCCCTCCACTTT. It translates to CASGLVLGTGNSPLHF.

This sequence joins TRBV4-2 and TRBJ1-1, with unresolved D. The CDR3 spans 16 residues. The germline gives CDR1 LGHNA, CDR2 YNFKEQ. Trimming pared 1 base from V and 1 base from J, leaving 13 bases between. The CDR3 region has the DNA TGTGCCAGCAGCCAAGCAGCCCGCGAACGGAACACTGAAGCTTTCTTT. This encodes CASSQAARERNTEAFF.

This clonotype was observed a handful of times. The chain couples TRBV2 to TRBJ2-5; D remains ambiguous. Germline CDR1 and CDR2: SNHLY and FYNNEI. The CDR3 sequence is 12 residues long. The V end lost 9 bases, the J end lost 2 bases, and 10 bases lay between the germline ends. The CDR3 sequence: CASGVGQETQYF. For the CDR3, the DNA is TGTGCCAGTGGCGTGGGACAAGAGACCCAGTACTTC.

The rearrangement uses TRBV4-1 and TRBJ2-5; a weak D match, TRBD2 (6 bases). The CDR3 sequence is 15 residues long. Trimming took 2 bases from V and 4 from J, leaving 14 bases between them. Germline V CDR1 and CDR2: MGHRA, YSYEKL. For the CDR3, the DNA is TGCGCCAGCAGCCAACCGTTCGGGAGTTCAGAGACCCAGTACTTC. Residues: CASSQPFGSSETQYF.

This chain joins TRBV19 and TRBJ2-1; the match to TRBD1 covers 12 bases. Unmatched junction bases numbered 8, after V lost 6 bases and J lost 8 bases. Germline lookup yields CDR1 LNHDA and CDR2 SQIVND (reference sequence). CDR3 length: 15 amino acids. CDR3 sequence (DNA): TGTGCCAGTAGCAGGGACAGGGGGCGCCCCCATGAGCAGTTCTTC. This encodes CASSRDRGRPHEQFF.

Only a few counts were recorded for this clonotype. This chain joins TRBV24-1 and TRBJ2-5; 9 nucleotides agree with TRBD2. V shed 3 bases, J shed 4 bases, and the junction held 5 bases outside the gene matches. Germline V gives CDR1 KGHDR, CDR2 SFDVKD. The CDR3 is 15 residues long. The CDR3 nucleotides are TGTGCCACCAGTGATACCTCGCGGGGGGGAGAGACCCAGTACTTC. It specifies CATSDTSRGGETQYF.

The chain links TRBV4-1 to TRBJ2-7; TRBD2 agrees at 13 bases. Unmatched junction bases numbered 9, after V lost 4 bases and J lost 0 bases. Germline V gene lookup returns CDR1 MGHRA and CDR2 YSYEKL. The CDR3 extends over 18 amino acids. CDR3 residues: CASSLSRLAGGSSYEQYV. DNA for the CDR3: TGCGCCAGCAGCCTTTCCCGACTAGCGGGGGGAAGCTCCTACGAGCAGTACGTC.

This clonotype was detected a few times. J is TRBJ2-3 and V is TRBV7-2; D remains ambiguous. Trimming cost V 3 bases and J 0 bases, with 10 bases left between them. The CDR3 length is 15 residues. From germline, CDR1 is SGHTA and CDR2 FQGNSA. The CDR3 nucleotides read TGTGCCAGCAGCTTCTCGGCCAGTAGCACAGATACGCAGTATTTT. Residues: CASSFSASSTDTQYF. Full variable domain (outside the CDR3, taken from reference TRBV7-2 and TRBJ2-3): GAGVSQSPSNKVTEKGKDVELRCDPISGHTALYWYRQSLGQGLEFLIYFQGNSAPDKSGLPSDRFSAERTGGSVSTLTIQRTQQEDSAVYLCASSFSASSTDTQYFGPGTRLTVL.

J is TRBJ1-5 and V is TRBV6-5; possible D gene TRBD1, 6 bases. The germline V gene encodes CDR1 MNHEY and CDR2 SVGAGI. The V end lost 0 bases, the J end lost 11 bases, and 11 bases lay between the germline ends. The CDR3 sequence is 13 residues long. The chain's CDR3 is CASSYSPQGSQHF. CDR3 bases: TGTGCCAGCAGTTACTCGCCCCAGGGGTCCCAGCATTTT.

This clonotype was observed a handful of times. The DNA of the CDR3 is TGTGCCAGCAGTTCCGGTTTTTATTATCCGGCGGGGGGCTACAATGAGCAGTTCTTC. This translates into CASSSGFYYPAGGYNEQFF. The V gene is TRBV6-5, the J gene TRBJ2-1, with TRBD2 matching over 8 bases. Germline trimming cut 4 bases from V and 3 bases from J; bases unmatched to any gene: 17. Looked up from germline, CDR1 is MNHEY and CDR2 is SVGAGI. CDR3 length: 19 residues.

J is TRBJ2-7 and V is TRBV5-1; the D gene is possibly TRBD1 (6 bases). CDR1 is SGHRS, CDR2 YFSETQ, per germline. V was trimmed by 4 bases and J by 4 bases, leaving 15 bases between them. The CDR3 spans 14 residues. The CDR3 DNA reads TGCGCCAGCAGCGTGTACAGGGAGAGGTACGAGCAGTACTTC. Encoded protein: CASSVYRERYEQYF.